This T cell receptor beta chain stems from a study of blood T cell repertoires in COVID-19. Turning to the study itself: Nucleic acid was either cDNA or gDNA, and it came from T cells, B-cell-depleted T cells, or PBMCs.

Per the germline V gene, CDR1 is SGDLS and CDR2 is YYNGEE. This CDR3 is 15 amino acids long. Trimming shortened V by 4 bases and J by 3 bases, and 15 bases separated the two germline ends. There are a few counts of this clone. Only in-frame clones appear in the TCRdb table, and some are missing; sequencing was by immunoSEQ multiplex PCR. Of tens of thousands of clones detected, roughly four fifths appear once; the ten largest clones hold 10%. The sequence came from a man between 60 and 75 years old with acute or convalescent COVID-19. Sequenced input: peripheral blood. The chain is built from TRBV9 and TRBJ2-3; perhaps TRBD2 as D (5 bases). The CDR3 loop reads CASSPHAEGTDTQYF. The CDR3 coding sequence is TGTGCCAGCAGCCCCCACGCCGAGGGAACAGATACGCAGTATTTT.